This T cell receptor (beta chain) is from a study of T cell responses to AZD1222 COVID-19 vaccine. Whole-study context: Pooling of second doses given at about 4 or about 12 weeks was done. Study-level findings and limits: Spike as a whole was targeted by vaccine-associated CD4 TCRs, dominant at 160-218 and 743-854. Spike-specific TCR breadth and depth were elevated following two AZD1222 doses. White British donors predominated, females outnumbered males, and clonal diversity was possibly underestimated.

With regard to this clone: As yet, its antigen is unknown.

TCRdb keeps only in-frame clones here, not all; method: immunoSEQ multiplex PCR. The data show roughly 100,000 clones, about 89% seen once. Here the sequenced sample was peripheral blood, taken on day 0 of AZD1222 vaccination. The source of this sequence is an adult in good health.

CDR3 DNA: TGCGCCAGCAGTGAGTCGGCAGGGACCTCTGGAAACACCATATATTTT. It specifies CASSESAGTSGNTIYF. The chain uses TRBV10-1 and TRBJ1-3; tentative D call: TRBD1 (5 bases). Germline values: CDR1 WNHNN, CDR2 SYGVQD (reference sequence). The CDR3 consists of 16 residues. V gave up 0 bases and J gave up 0 bases, with 9 bases separating them.